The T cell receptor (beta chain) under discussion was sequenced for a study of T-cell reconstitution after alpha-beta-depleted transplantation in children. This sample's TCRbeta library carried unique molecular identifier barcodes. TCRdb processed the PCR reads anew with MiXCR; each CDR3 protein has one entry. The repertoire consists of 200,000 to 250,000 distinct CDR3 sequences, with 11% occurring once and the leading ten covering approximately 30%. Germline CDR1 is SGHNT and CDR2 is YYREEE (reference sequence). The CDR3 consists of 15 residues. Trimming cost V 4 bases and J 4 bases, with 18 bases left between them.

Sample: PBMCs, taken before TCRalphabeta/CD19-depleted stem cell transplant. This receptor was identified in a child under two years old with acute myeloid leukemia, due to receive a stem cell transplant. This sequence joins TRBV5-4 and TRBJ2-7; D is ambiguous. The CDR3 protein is CASSLQDVGKYEQYF. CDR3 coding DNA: TGTGCCAGCAGCCTCCAAGACGTCGGAAAATACGAGCAGTACTTC.